One T cell receptor (beta chain) is described in this entry. The CDR3 is 13 amino acids. The V end was cut by 3 bases, the J end by 0 bases, with 9 bases between. CDR1 and CDR2 (germline): GTSNPN, SVGIG (reference sequence). PCR used 60 Vbeta primers and 13 Jbeta primers. Data came from immunoSEQ multiplex PCR; TCRdb stores just in-frame clones and leaves some out. The sample yields some 150,000 clones, around 82% seen once. This sample stems from a study of cytomegalovirus exposure and HLA in healthy donors. This TCR was sampled from a man aged 45 to 65 in good health and CMV-seropositive. The rearrangement joins TRBV30 to TRBJ2-7; perhaps TRBD1 as D (5 bases). Specimen: PBMCs. CDR3 coding DNA: TGTGCCTGGAGCCCAGGGTCCTCCTACGAGCAGTACTTC. Its protein is CAWSPGSSYEQYF.